This TCR beta chain appears in the sequencing data of a study of blood T cell repertoires in COVID-19. In the study overall: Samples taken during acute and convalescent COVID-19 were collected in the United States, Italy and Spain. Nucleic acid was either cDNA or gDNA, and it came from T cells, B-cell-depleted T cells, or PBMCs.

This clone has more than one count but fewer than ten. As processed by the authors: Nucleated cell number was recorded as an estimate derived from reference gene primer amplification. Clones were read by immunoSEQ multiplex PCR, and TCRdb kept only the in-frame ones, dropping some. That table is the source of V, J and clone size, and D and trimming were worked out from the DNA. The sample has 120,000 to 150,000 clones; 80% to 90% are singletons. This clonotype originated in a woman in her fifties or sixties with acute or convalescent COVID-19. Sequences were obtained from peripheral blood.

This CDR3 is CASSLIGQGANTEAFF. CDR3 bases: TGTGCCAGTAGTCTGATTGGACAGGGGGCGAACACTGAAGCTTTCTTT. This rearrangement joins TRBV19 to TRBJ1-1, with 11 positions matching TRBD1. The CDR3 consists of 16 residues. CDR1 and CDR2 (germline): LNHDA, SQIVND (reference sequence). Trimming at V came to 5 bases and at J to 1 base, leaving 6 bases not matched to a gene.